The next 24 T cell receptor beta chains were all read from a single sample in a study of T-cell reconstitution after alpha-beta-depleted transplantation in children. Preparation of the TCRbeta library was carried out with unique molecular identifiers. TCRdb processed the PCR reads anew with MiXCR; each CDR3 protein has one entry. Of approximately 270,000 distinct CDR3 sequences in the sample, almost 10% were seen once. Sequencing used PBMCs from the stem cell graft donor, obtained from the stem cell graft. Every receptor here comes from a human donor who donated a stem cell graft to a child with SCID.

In this sample, this clonotype turned up many times. The chain couples TRBV10-2 to TRBJ1-1; the D gene is possibly TRBD1 (5 bases). The CDR3 contains 17 residues. Looked up from germline, CDR1 is WSHSY and CDR2 is SAAADI. V lost 6 bases to trimming and J lost 2 bases, with 22 bases between them. CDR3 sequence reads: CASRGTALGLLNTEAFF. CDR3 coding DNA: TGCGCCAGCAGAGGGACGGCCCTTGGATTACTTAACACTGAAGCTTTCTTT.

This clonotype was seen at least ten times. The chain links TRBV15 to TRBJ2-7; D may be TRBD2 (5 bases). In germline, CDR1 is LNHNV, CDR2 YYDKDF (reference sequence). V was cut by 5 bases and J by 2 bases, with 19 bases left in between. The CDR3 spans 16 residues. CDR3 in amino acids: CATSGETFSVPYEQYF. The CDR3, as DNA: TGTGCCACCAGCGGGGAGACATTTTCGGTGCCCTACGAGCAGTACTTC.

This clonotype was recorded a few times. This chain links TRBV27 with TRBJ1-2, with D possibly TRBD1 on 5 matching bases. V dropped 4 bases and J dropped 1 base, with 16 bases sitting between them. This CDR3 region has 16 residues. CDR1 is MNHEY and CDR2 is SMNVEV in the germline V gene (reference sequence). The CDR3 DNA reads as TGTGCCAGCAGTTCCACCAGGACGGGGGGTAACTATGGCTACACCTTC. Translation: CASSSTRTGGNYGYTF.

This clonotype was seen at least ten times. The chain is built from TRBV5-1 and TRBJ2-1; 7 bases are a match to TRBD2. CDR1 is SGHRS and CDR2 is YFSETQ in the germline V gene. This CDR3 spans 18 amino acids. After removal of 2 bases from V and 5 bases from J, the junction contained 16 bases not matched to a gene. The CDR3 spells CASSFQLAYGGSDNEQFF. The CDR3 region has the DNA TGCGCCAGCAGCTTCCAACTCGCATACGGGGGGTCGGACAATGAGCAGTTCTTC.

The table lists this clonotype with a few counts. CDR3 DNA: TGTGCCAGCAGTGACTCGAAACGGGGTGGCTACACCTTC. It translates to CASSDSKRGGYTF. This chain joins TRBV6-4 and TRBJ1-2, with no clear D. The CDR3 has 13 amino acids. V gave up 0 bases and J gave up 7 bases, with 9 bases separating them. Per the germline V gene, CDR1 is MRHNA and CDR2 is SNTAGT.

This clonotype was seen only a few times. V gene TRBV7-9 combines with J gene TRBJ2-4; D is possibly TRBD1 or TRBD2 (5 bases each). CDR3 length: 16 residues. Germline V gene lookup returns CDR1 SEHNR and CDR2 FQNEAQ (reference sequence). Trimming left V 5 bases short and J 3 bases short, with 17 bases between. The CDR3 sequence is CASSGRDHGLKNIQYF. CDR3 DNA sequence: TGTGCCAGCAGCGGCCGGGACCACGGCCTCAAAAACATTCAGTACTTC. Full variable domain (remainder filled in from reference TRBV7-9 and TRBJ2-4): DTGVSQNPRHKITKRGQNVTFRCDPISEHNRLYWYRQTLGQGPEFLTYFQNEAQLEKSRLLSDRFSAERPKGSFSTLEIQRTEQGDSAMYLCASSGRDHGLKNIQYFGAGTRLSVL.

The chain is built from TRBV20-1 and TRBJ2-3, with TRBD2 matching over 12 bases. Germline trimming cut 5 bases from V and 5 bases from J; bases unmatched to any gene: 17. This CDR3 has 18 amino acids. CDR1 and CDR2 from the germline V gene are DFQATT and SNEGSKA (reference sequence). Here the CDR3 DNA reads TGCAGTGCTGAAAGACTAGCGGGGGACAGCATCTCGGTAGATACGCAGTATTTT. Its translation is CSAERLAGDSISVDTQYF.

The V and J genes are TRBV9 and TRBJ2-3; perhaps D is TRBD1 or TRBD2 (5 bases each). Trimming took 0 bases from V and 6 from J, leaving 14 bases between them. The CDR3 consists of 15 residues. CDR1 and CDR2 from the germline V gene are SGDLS and YYNGEE. CDR3 residues: CASSVAGTMADTQYF. DNA for the CDR3: TGTGCCAGCAGCGTAGCGGGGACGATGGCTGATACGCAGTATTTT.

A few counts support this clonotype. The gene calls are TRBV27 and TRBJ1-1; the D gene is possibly TRBD1 (6 bases). Per the germline V gene, CDR1 is MNHEY and CDR2 is SMNVEV (reference sequence). V lost 8 bases and J lost 11, with 27 bases in between. CDR3 length: 15 amino acids. The CDR3 sequence: CASVGVGTWGIKAFF. DNA for the CDR3: TGTGCCAGCGTCGGGGTTGGGACATGGGGGATCAAGGCTTTCTTT.

This clonotype was observed many times. This chain connects TRBV5-1 to TRBJ2-5, with TRBD2 identical over 8 bases. This CDR3 has 15 amino acids. The germline CDR1 and CDR2 sequences are SGHRS and YFSETQ. Unmatched junction bases numbered 9, after V lost 4 bases and J lost 4 bases. CDR3 amino acids: CASSKGLEGRETQYF. The CDR3 coding sequence is TGCGCCAGCAGCAAGGGACTAGAGGGGCGAGAGACCCAGTACTTC. The full variable domain, in which reference TRBV5-1 and TRBJ2-5 provide the parts outside the CDR3, is KAGVTQTPRYLIKTRGQQVTLSCSPISGHRSVSWYQQTPGQGLQFLFEYFSETQRNKGNFPGRFSGRQFSNSRSEMNVSTLELGDSALYLCASSKGLEGRETQYFGPGTRLLVL.

V is TRBV7-8 and J is TRBJ2-2, with 8 positions matching TRBD1. Looked up from germline, CDR1 is SGHVS and CDR2 is FQNEAQ. V dropped 5 bases and J dropped 4; count of bases not matched to a gene: 3. CDR3 size: 14 residues. The CDR3, as DNA: TGTGCCAGCAGCACAGGGGGGCGCACCGGGGAGCTGTTTTTT. Protein sequence: CASSTGGRTGELFF.

This clonotype was seen repeatedly, ten times or more. This rearrangement joins TRBV5-5 to TRBJ1-1, with a weak D call TRBD1 (5 bases). The CDR3 runs 15 residues. CDR1 is SGHKS and CDR2 is YYEKEE in the germline V gene (reference sequence). With 0 bases removed from V and 1 base from J, the gap between germline ends came to 10 bases. CDR3 region: CASSLVHGGNTEAFF. CDR3 in DNA: TGTGCCAGCAGCTTGGTCCATGGGGGGAACACTGAAGCTTTCTTT.

This clonotype was detected ten times or more. The chain is built from TRBV9 and TRBJ2-1; D not resolved. V lost 0 bases and J lost 4, with 11 bases in between. Per the germline V gene, CDR1 is SGDLS and CDR2 is YYNGEE. The CDR3 spans 15 residues. CDR3 in DNA: TGTGCCAGCAGCGTAGTTGGGGTCCCTTACAATGAGCAGTTCTTC. It yields the protein CASSVVGVPYNEQFF.

The rearrangement uses TRBV6-4 and TRBJ1-1; the match to TRBD1 covers 8 bases. CDR1 and CDR2 from the germline V gene are MRHNA and SNTAGT. Losses at the gene ends were 10 bases for V and 7 bases for J; bases not matched to a gene: 14. This CDR3 is 14 amino acids long. The CDR3 DNA sequence: TGTGCCACCTGTGACAGGGGTAGGGACATTGAAGCTTTCTTT. Translated: CATCDRGRDIEAFF.

The rearrangement uses TRBV7-8 and TRBJ2-3, with TRBD1 matching over 9 bases. Looked up from germline, CDR1 is SGHVS and CDR2 is FQNEAQ. CDR3 length equals 15 residues. The J segment lost 5 bases and the V segment lost 5 bases, leaving 8 bases of the junction unmatched. Here the CDR3 reads CASSIGTGNKDTQYF. The CDR3 DNA follows: TGTGCCAGCAGCATCGGGACAGGGAACAAAGATACGCAGTATTTT.

This clonotype was counted at least ten times. V is TRBV2 and J is TRBJ2-2; 8 bases are shared with TRBD2. The V segment lost 6 bases and the J segment 6 bases; nucleotides outside the gene matches: 9. CDR1 and CDR2 from the germline V gene are SNHLY and FYNNEI. The CDR3 covers 15 residues. The CDR3: CASSLQRELSGELFF. Written as DNA, the CDR3 is TGTGCCAGCAGCCTCCAGCGGGAGTTGTCCGGGGAGCTGTTTTTT.

This clonotype has just a few counts. This chain joins TRBV29-1 and TRBJ2-3, with TRBD1 matching 10 bases. CDR1 and CDR2 from the germline V gene are SQVTM and ANQGSEA. The CDR3 has 14 residues. V trimming: 7 bases; J trimming: 2 bases; junction bases outside the gene matches: 6. In DNA form, the CDR3 reads TGCAGCGCAAGGGACAGGGGATCCACAGATACGCAGTATTTT. Protein product: CSARDRGSTDTQYF.

This chain connects TRBV18 to TRBJ2-7; D not certain. Trimming took 3 bases from V and 2 from J, leaving 8 bases between them. The CDR3 length is 13 residues. Germline CDR1 KGHSH, CDR2 LQKENI. The CDR3 coding sequence is TGTGCCAGCTCACCCACTGTGGCCTACGAGCAGTACTTC. Amino acids: CASSPTVAYEQYF.

The chain carries TRBV11-2 and TRBJ1-5, with 7 bases fitting TRBD1. CDR1 SGHAT and CDR2 FQNNGV come from the germline V gene. The CDR3 sequence is 15 residues long. After removal of 1 base from V and 5 bases from J, the junction contained 5 bases not matched to a gene. The CDR3 is CASSLGPGGHQPQHF. The CDR3 DNA reads TGTGCCAGCAGCTTAGGGCCAGGGGGACATCAGCCCCAGCATTTT.

The chain combines TRBV5-4 with TRBJ2-4; 9 bases match TRBD1. The CDR3 has 20 residues. V lost 3 bases to trimming and J lost 0 bases; unmatched junction nucleotides: 16. CDR1 and CDR2 from the germline V gene are SGHNT and YYREEE (reference sequence). This CDR3 is CASSSTNRDRDPLAKNIQYF. The CDR3 DNA sequence: TGTGCCAGCAGCTCGACAAACCGGGACAGGGATCCCTTAGCCAAAAACATTCAGTACTTC.

This clonotype was counted a few times. This chain links TRBV15 with TRBJ2-3; 9 bases are a match to TRBD1. The CDR3 sequence is 18 residues long. V lost 3 bases and J lost 4; bases outside the gene matches: 14. Germline lookup yields CDR1 LNHNV and CDR2 YYDKDF (reference sequence). The CDR3 region has the DNA TGTGCCACCAGCAGTTTAAAAGGGACAGGGATCAATGCAGATACGCAGTATTTT. Translation: CATSSLKGTGINADTQYF.

This clonotype was seen many times. The rearrangement uses TRBV5-1 and TRBJ2-5, with D possibly matching TRBD1 (5 bases). CDR1 SGHRS and CDR2 YFSETQ come from the germline V gene. This CDR3 comprises 17 residues. V was cut by 0 bases and J by 2 bases, with 17 bases left in between. This chain's CDR3 is CASSLAVQPTEQETQYF. The CDR3 DNA is TGCGCCAGCAGCTTGGCCGTTCAACCGACAGAACAAGAGACCCAGTACTTC. The full variable domain, in which reference TRBV5-1 and TRBJ2-5 provide the parts outside the CDR3, is KAGVTQTPRYLIKTRGQQVTLSCSPISGHRSVSWYQQTPGQGLQFLFEYFSETQRNKGNFPGRFSGRQFSNSRSEMNVSTLELGDSALYLCASSLAVQPTEQETQYFGPGTRLLVL.

The chain carries TRBV20-1 and TRBJ2-3; 13 bases are shared with TRBD2. The CDR3 is 14 amino acids. V shed 6 bases, J shed 2 bases, and the junction held 2 bases outside the gene matches. Germline CDR1 is DFQATT and CDR2 is SNEGSKA (reference sequence). CDR3 coding DNA: TGCAGTGCGACTAGCGGGGGGTCCACAGATACGCAGTATTTT. This codes for CSATSGGSTDTQYF.

This clonotype was picked up a small number of times. V usage is TRBV7-8 and J usage is TRBJ2-2; D not certain. Trimming pared 5 bases from V and 7 bases from J, leaving 11 bases between. The CDR3 loop spans 13 amino acids. Germline CDR1 and CDR2: SGHVS and FQNEAQ. Here the CDR3 reads CASSAPPGGELFF. CDR3 sequence (DNA): TGTGCCAGCAGCGCACCTCCCGGCGGGGAGCTGTTTTTT. Full variable domain (rest looked up from reference TRBV7-8 and TRBJ2-2): GAGVSQSPRYKVAKRGQDVALRCDPISGHVSLFWYQQALGQGPEFLTYFQNEAQLDKSGLPSDRFFAERPEGSVSTLKIQRTQQEDSAVYLCASSAPPGGELFFGEGSRLTVL.